Each of the 19 T cell receptor beta chains below was sequenced from the same sample in a study of T cell responses to AZD1222 COVID-19 vaccine. Method: immunoSEQ multiplex PCR; TCRdb's copy keeps in-frame clones and lacks some. Here the sample spans roughly 200,000 clones, over 85% being singletons. The input for sequencing was peripheral blood, taken 28 days after the second dose of the MenACWY control vaccine. The receptors were gathered from an adult who received the MenACWY meningococcal vaccine as a control.

The chain couples TRBV7-2 to TRBJ2-1; TRBD2 matches at 13 bases. CDR3 size: 16 residues. With 5 bases clipped from V and 4 bases from J, the junction kept 5 bases outside the gene matches. Per the germline V gene, CDR1 is SGHTA and CDR2 is FQGNSA. The CDR3 sequence is CASSLGTSGAYNEQFF. The CDR3 DNA follows: TGTGCCAGCAGCCTCGGGACTAGCGGGGCGTACAATGAGCAGTTCTTC.

V and J are TRBV12-3 or TRBV12-4 and TRBJ2-1; no clear D gene. CDR3 size: 12 residues. V dropped 6 bases and J dropped 7 bases, with 10 bases sitting between them. The CDR3 nucleotides are TGTGCCAGCAGCCTTACAGAGAATGAGCAGTTCTTC. It yields the protein CASSLTENEQFF.

The V gene is TRBV25-1, the J gene TRBJ2-1; D is uncertain. The CDR3 runs 11 residues. Germline V gene data show CDR1 as MGHDK and CDR2 as SYGVNS. V shed 4 bases and J shed 8 bases, with 6 bases lying between them. The CDR3 here is CASSGIDEQFF. The CDR3 nucleotides are TGTGCCAGCAGTGGGATCGATGAGCAGTTCTTC.

V gene TRBV6-2 or TRBV6-3 combines with J gene TRBJ1-2; tentatively, D is TRBD1 (6 bases). Germline V CDR1 and CDR2: MNHEY, SVGEGT. The germline V and J ends were trimmed by 5 bases and 0 bases, with 10 bases remaining between them. The CDR3 length is 14 residues. The CDR3 sequence is CASSEDSTNYGYTF. Written as DNA, the CDR3 is TGTGCCAGCAGTGAGGACAGTACTAACTATGGCTACACCTTC.

The DNA of the CDR3 is TGTGCCAGCAGCCAAGAGGGCAGTTCCAGCTCCTATAATTCACCCCTCCACTTT. Translation: CASSQEGSSSSYNSPLHF. The chain is built from TRBV4-2 and TRBJ1-6; the D is unclear. From germline, CDR1 is LGHNA and CDR2 YNFKEQ. Trimming left V 0 bases short and J 0 bases short, with 12 bases between. The CDR3 has 18 residues.

As DNA, the CDR3 is TGTGCCAGCAGCTTGTTAGGGGCCGGACAGCCCCAGCATTTT. Residues: CASSLLGAGQPQHF. V gene TRBV5-6 combines with J gene TRBJ1-5, with D perhaps TRBD1 (5 bases). The V and J ends lost 1 base and 7 bases respectively, with 12 bases between them. The CDR3 spans 14 residues. Germline CDR1 and CDR2: SGHDT and YYEEEE. Full variable domain (outside the CDR3, taken from reference TRBV5-6 and TRBJ1-5): DAGVTQSPTHLIKTRGQQVTLRCSPKSGHDTVSWYQQALGQGPQFIFQYYEEEERQRGNFPDRFSGHQFPNYSSELNVNALLLGDSALYLCASSLLGAGQPQHFGDGTRLSIL.

The rearrangement uses TRBV29-1 and TRBJ1-5; possible D gene TRBD1, 5 bases. The CDR3 sequence is 13 residues long. The germline gives CDR1 SQVTM, CDR2 ANQGSEA. V shed 3 bases and J shed 6 bases, with 12 bases lying between them. The CDR3 nucleotides are TGCAGCGTTGATGGGGGGATCGGTCAGCCCCAGCATTTT. Protein: CSVDGGIGQPQHF.

The chain joins TRBV5-1 to TRBJ2-3; no clear D gene. V dropped 4 bases and J dropped 6 bases, with 9 bases sitting between them. This CDR3 spans 12 amino acids. Per the germline V gene, CDR1 is SGHRS and CDR2 is YFSETQ. The CDR3 region is CASSPNLDTQYF. CDR3 bases: TGCGCCAGCAGCCCCAATCTGGATACGCAGTATTTT.

This rearrangement joins TRBV7-2 to TRBJ1-1, with D tentatively TRBD1 (6 bases). V lost 4 bases and J 5 bases, leaving 14 bases between the germline ends. Germline-derived CDR1 and CDR2 are SGHTA and FQGNSA. The CDR3 is 14 residues long. This CDR3 is CASSSQGWGTEAFF. CDR3 in DNA: TGTGCCAGCAGCTCACAGGGATGGGGGACTGAAGCTTTCTTT.

This chain joins TRBV6-1 and TRBJ2-3; D perhaps matches TRBD2 (5 bases). V was trimmed by 3 bases and J by 2 bases, leaving 15 bases between them. This CDR3 contains 16 residues. Germline loops: CDR1 MNHNS, CDR2 SASEGT. The CDR3 sequence: CASSDLLRGDTDTQYF. CDR3 DNA: TGTGCCAGCAGTGACCTTCTCCGGGGTGACACAGATACGCAGTATTTT.

The V call is TRBV12-3 or TRBV12-4, the J call TRBJ1-1; D is perhaps TRBD1 (6 bases). Trimming stripped 4 bases from V and 7 bases from J, with 13 bases between. The CDR3 has 13 amino acids. CDR3 sequence: CASSYMTGIEAFF. Written as DNA, the CDR3 is TGTGCCAGCAGTTATATGACAGGAATTGAAGCTTTCTTT.

V and J are TRBV11-2 and TRBJ2-7; D remains ambiguous. The V gene's germline CDR1 is SGHAT and CDR2 FQNNGV. CDR3 length: 13 residues. Trimming removed 2 bases at V and 6 bases at J, with 11 bases between. The CDR3, as DNA: TGTGCCAGCAGCTTAAATGGTCCGTTCGAGCAGTACTTC. Amino acid sequence: CASSLNGPFEQYF.

The chain couples TRBV24-1 to TRBJ2-4, with unresolved D. Germline-derived CDR1 and CDR2 are KGHDR and SFDVKD. This CDR3 has 17 amino acids. V lost 1 base and J 3 bases, leaving 15 bases between the germline ends. CDR3 coding DNA: TGTGCCACCAGTGATTTATGCCCCCATGAAGGCAAAAACATTCAGTACTTC. It encodes CATSDLCPHEGKNIQYF.

This clone was seen only once. The rearrangement joins TRBV3-1 (or the pseudogene TRBV3-2) to TRBJ1-2, with a weak D call TRBD1 (5 bases). Germline-derived CDR1 and CDR2 are LGHDT and YNNKEL (reference sequence). This CDR3 is built from 15 residues. Trimming removed 1 base at V and 4 bases at J, with 13 bases between. The CDR3 reads CASSQGRGPSYGYTF. The CDR3 DNA follows: TGTGCCAGCAGCCAAGGGAGGGGTCCGTCCTATGGCTACACCTTC.

The J gene is TRBJ1-5, the V gene TRBV19, with TRBD1 identical over 7 bases. The CDR3 runs 16 residues. Germline assignment: CDR1 LNHDA and CDR2 SQIVND (reference sequence). V was pared by 5 bases and J by 2 bases, with 9 bases of the junction left unmatched. For the CDR3, the DNA is TGTGCCAGTAGTCCCGGACAGGAGGCGGGCAATCAGCCCCAGCATTTT. Amino acids: CASSPGQEAGNQPQHF.

The rearrangement links TRBV5-1 to TRBJ1-1; 7 nucleotides match TRBD1. Trimming at V came to 4 bases and at J to 7 bases, leaving 7 bases not matched to a gene. This CDR3 contains 13 residues. Germline assignment: CDR1 SGHRS and CDR2 YFSETQ. CDR3 residues: CASSLNRGHEAFF. The CDR3 bases are TGCGCCAGCAGCCTAAACAGGGGTCATGAAGCTTTCTTT. Complete variable domain (other parts from reference TRBV5-1 and TRBJ1-1): KAGVTQTPRYLIKTRGQQVTLSCSPISGHRSVSWYQQTPGQGLQFLFEYFSETQRNKGNFPGRFSGRQFSNSRSEMNVSTLELGDSALYLCASSLNRGHEAFFGQGTRLTVV.

The rearrangement links TRBV7-9 to TRBJ1-4; unclear D gene. The V and J ends lost 4 bases and 13 bases respectively, with 16 bases between them. CDR1 is SEHNR and CDR2 is FQNEAQ in the germline V gene (reference sequence). This CDR3 comprises 13 residues. The CDR3 region is CASSSPGLGALFF. The CDR3 DNA is TGTGCCAGCAGCTCCCCGGGGTTAGGAGCACTGTTTTTT.

Note on this clone: The sample has other DNA sequences that encode this CDR3 too. This rearrangement joins TRBV19 to TRBJ1-1, with D possibly TRBD1 on 5 matching bases. The CDR3 extends over 13 amino acids. Trimming stripped 3 bases from V and 6 bases from J, with 11 bases between. Germline V CDR1 and CDR2: LNHDA, SQIVND (reference sequence). In nucleotides, the CDR3 is TGTGCCAGTAGTATTTTCCAGGGCGCTGAAGCTTTCTTT. It codes for CASSIFQGAEAFF.

V and J are TRBV4-3 and TRBJ2-6; D is possibly TRBD2 (5 bases). The V gene's germline CDR1 is LGHNA and CDR2 YSLEER. This CDR3 is 16 amino acids long. Trimming left V 0 bases short and J 2 bases short, with 8 bases between. This CDR3 reads CASSQDSGAGANVLTF. Here the CDR3 DNA reads TGCGCCAGCAGCCAAGATTCCGGGGCTGGGGCCAACGTCCTGACTTTC.